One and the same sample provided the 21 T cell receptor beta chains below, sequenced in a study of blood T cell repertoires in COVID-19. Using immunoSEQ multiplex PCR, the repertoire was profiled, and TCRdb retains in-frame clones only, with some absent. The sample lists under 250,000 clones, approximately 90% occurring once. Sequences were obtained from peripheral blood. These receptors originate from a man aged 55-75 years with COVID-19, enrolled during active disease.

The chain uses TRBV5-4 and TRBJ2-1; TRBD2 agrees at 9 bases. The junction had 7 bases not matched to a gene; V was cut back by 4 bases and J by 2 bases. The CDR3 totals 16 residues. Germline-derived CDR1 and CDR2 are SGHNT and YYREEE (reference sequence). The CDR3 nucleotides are TGTGCCAGCAGCCGAGCGGGAGGTCCCACCTACAATGAGCAGTTCTTC. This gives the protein CASSRAGGPTYNEQFF.

As DNA, the CDR3 is TGCAGCGTTGAAGACCCTCGGACAGGGACGAGCACTGAAGCTTTCTTT. This encodes CSVEDPRTGTSTEAFF. The rearrangement uses TRBV29-1 and TRBJ1-1; 8 nucleotides line up with TRBD1. The V segment lost 0 bases and the J segment 4 bases; nucleotides outside the gene matches: 10. Germline loops: CDR1 SQVTM, CDR2 ANQGSEA. This CDR3 region has 16 residues.

The CDR3 nucleotides read TGCGCCAGTGGTAAGGGGAGGCCCAACTCTGGGGCCAACGTCCTGACTTTC. Its translation is CASGKGRPNSGANVLTF. The chain carries TRBV5-1 and TRBJ2-6; tentative D call: TRBD2 (6 bases). V lost 8 bases and J 0 bases, leaving 18 bases between the germline ends. The CDR3 is 17 amino acids. From germline, CDR1 is SGHRS and CDR2 YFSETQ. Supplemented by reference TRBV5-1 and TRBJ2-6, the full variable domain reads KAGVTQTPRYLIKTRGQQVTLSCSPISGHRSVSWYQQTPGQGLQFLFEYFSETQRNKGNFPGRFSGRQFSNSRSEMNVSTLELGDSALYLCASGKGRPNSGANVLTFGAGSRLTVL.

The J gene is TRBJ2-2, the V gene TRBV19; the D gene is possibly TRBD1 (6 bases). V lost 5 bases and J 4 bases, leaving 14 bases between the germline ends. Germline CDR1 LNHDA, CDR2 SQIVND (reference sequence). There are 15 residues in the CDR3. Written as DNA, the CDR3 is TGTGCCAGTAGTTACACAGGGCGCGCCACCGGGGAGCTGTTTTTT. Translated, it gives CASSYTGRATGELFF. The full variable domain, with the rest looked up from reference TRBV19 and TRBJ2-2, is DGGITQSPKYLFRKEGQNVTLSCEQNLNHDAMYWYRQDPGQGLRLIYYSQIVNDFQKGDIAEGYSVSREKKESFPLTVTSAQKNPTAFYLCASSYTGRATGELFFGEGSRLTVL.

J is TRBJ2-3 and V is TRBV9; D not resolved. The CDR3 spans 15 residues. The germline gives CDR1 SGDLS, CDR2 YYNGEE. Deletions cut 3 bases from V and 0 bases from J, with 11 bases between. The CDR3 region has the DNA TGTGCCAGCAGCGAGACACCTTCTAGCACAGATACGCAGTATTTT. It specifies CASSETPSSTDTQYF.

CDR3 loop: CASSFTGGGNEQFF. The CDR3 DNA reads as TGTGCCAGCAGTTTTACGGGAGGCGGTAATGAGCAGTTCTTC. The genes are TRBV27 and TRBJ2-1, with 7 bases aligning to TRBD2. J was trimmed by 7 bases and V by 3 bases; bases with no gene match: 6. The CDR3 contains 14 residues. Germline CDR1 is MNHEY and CDR2 is SMNVEV (reference sequence).

CDR3 protein: CASSPGPGSNTEAFF. In nucleotides, the CDR3 is TGTGCCAGCAGCCCCGGTCCAGGGTCGAACACTGAAGCTTTCTTT. V is TRBV5-5 and J is TRBJ1-1; tentative D call: TRBD1 (5 bases). The CDR3 consists of 15 residues. Germline-derived CDR1 and CDR2 are SGHKS and YYEKEE (reference sequence). Trimming took off 4 bases at V and 1 base at J, with 14 bases between the two ends.

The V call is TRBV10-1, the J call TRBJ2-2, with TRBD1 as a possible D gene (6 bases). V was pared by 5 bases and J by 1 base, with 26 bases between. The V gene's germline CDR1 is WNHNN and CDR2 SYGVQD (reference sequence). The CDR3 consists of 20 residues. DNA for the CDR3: TGCGCCAGCAGTCGAAGAGAACAGGGTGGTATTCCCGAGAACACCGGGGAGCTGTTTTTT. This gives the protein CASSRREQGGIPENTGELFF.

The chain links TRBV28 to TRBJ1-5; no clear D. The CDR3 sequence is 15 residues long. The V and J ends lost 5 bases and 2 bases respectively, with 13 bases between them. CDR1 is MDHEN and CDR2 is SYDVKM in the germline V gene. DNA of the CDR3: TGTGCCAGCAGTGCCCTCCGGTTTGGCAATCAGCCCCAGCATTTT. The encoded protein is CASSALRFGNQPQHF.

This CDR3 reads CASRPRGQGYGYTF. The DNA for the CDR3 is TGTGCCAGCCGGCCTCGGGGACAGGGGTATGGCTACACCTTC. The rearrangement joins TRBV5-8 to TRBJ1-2; 10 bases are shared with TRBD1. From germline, CDR1 is SGHTS and CDR2 YDEGEE. The V gene end was trimmed by 7 bases and the J gene end by 5 bases; junction bases not matched to a gene: 8. The CDR3 covers 14 residues.

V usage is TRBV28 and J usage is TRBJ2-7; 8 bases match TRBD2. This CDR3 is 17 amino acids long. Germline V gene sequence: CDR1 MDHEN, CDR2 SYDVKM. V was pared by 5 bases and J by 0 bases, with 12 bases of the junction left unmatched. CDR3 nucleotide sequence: TGTGCCAGCAGTCCCGTGGCGGGTAGCGGGGCCTCCTACGAGCAGTACTTC. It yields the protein CASSPVAGSGASYEQYF.

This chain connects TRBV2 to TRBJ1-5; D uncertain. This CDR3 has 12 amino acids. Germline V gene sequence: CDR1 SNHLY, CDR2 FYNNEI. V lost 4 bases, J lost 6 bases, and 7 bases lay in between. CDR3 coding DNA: TGTGCCAGCAGTGGCGGTAGTCAGCCCCAGCATTTT. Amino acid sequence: CASSGGSQPQHF.

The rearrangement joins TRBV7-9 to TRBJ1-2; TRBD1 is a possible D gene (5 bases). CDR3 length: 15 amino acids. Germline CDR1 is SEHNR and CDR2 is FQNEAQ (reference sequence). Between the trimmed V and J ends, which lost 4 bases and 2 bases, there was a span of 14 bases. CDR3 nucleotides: TGTGCCAGCAGCTCCCTGGCAGGGCTCAACTATGGCTACACCTTC. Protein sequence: CASSSLAGLNYGYTF.

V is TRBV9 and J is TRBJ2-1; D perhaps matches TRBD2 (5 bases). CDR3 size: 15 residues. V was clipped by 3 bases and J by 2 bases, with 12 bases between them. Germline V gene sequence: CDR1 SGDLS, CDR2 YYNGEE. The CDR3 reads CASSALGGTYNEQFF. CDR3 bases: TGTGCCAGCAGCGCCCTAGGAGGTACCTACAATGAGCAGTTCTTC. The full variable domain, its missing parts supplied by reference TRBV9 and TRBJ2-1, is DSGVTQTPKHLITATGQRVTLRCSPRSGDLSVYWYQQSLDQGLQFLIQYYNGEERAKGNILERFSAQQFPDLHSELNLSSLELGDSALYFCASSALGGTYNEQFFGPGTRLTVL.

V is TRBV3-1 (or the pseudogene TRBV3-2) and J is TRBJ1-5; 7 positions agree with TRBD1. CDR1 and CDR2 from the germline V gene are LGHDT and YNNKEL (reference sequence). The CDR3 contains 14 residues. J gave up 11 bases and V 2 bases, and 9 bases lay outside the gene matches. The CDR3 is CASSQSGQRKAQHF. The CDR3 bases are TGTGCCAGCAGCCAATCGGGACAGCGGAAGGCCCAGCATTTT.

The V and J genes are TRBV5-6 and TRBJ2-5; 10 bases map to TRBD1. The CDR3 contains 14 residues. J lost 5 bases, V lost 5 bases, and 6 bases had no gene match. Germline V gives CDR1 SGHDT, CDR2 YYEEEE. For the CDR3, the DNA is TGTGCCAGCAGGGGGCGGGACAGGGGCGAGACCCAGTACTTC. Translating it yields CASRGRDRGETQYF.

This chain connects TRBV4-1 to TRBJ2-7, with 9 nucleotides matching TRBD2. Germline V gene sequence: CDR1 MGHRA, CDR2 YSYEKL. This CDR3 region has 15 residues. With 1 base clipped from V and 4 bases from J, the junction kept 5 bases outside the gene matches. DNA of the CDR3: TGCGCCAGCAGCCAAGCAACTAGCGGGCTGTACGAGCAGTACTTC. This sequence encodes CASSQATSGLYEQYF.

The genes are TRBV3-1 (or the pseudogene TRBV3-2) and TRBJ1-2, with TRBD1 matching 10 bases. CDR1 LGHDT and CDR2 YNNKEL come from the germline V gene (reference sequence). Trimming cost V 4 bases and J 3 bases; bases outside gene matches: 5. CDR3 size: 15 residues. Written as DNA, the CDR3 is TGTGCCAGCAGCCTCACCGGGACAGGGGACTATGGCTACACCTTC. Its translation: CASSLTGTGDYGYTF.

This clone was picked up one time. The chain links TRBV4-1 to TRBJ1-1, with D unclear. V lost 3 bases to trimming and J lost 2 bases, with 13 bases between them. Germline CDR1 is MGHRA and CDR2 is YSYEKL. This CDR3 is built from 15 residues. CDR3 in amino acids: CASSQVEGSNTEAFF. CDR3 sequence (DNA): TGCGCCAGCAGCCAGGTGGAGGGATCAAACACTGAAGCTTTCTTT.

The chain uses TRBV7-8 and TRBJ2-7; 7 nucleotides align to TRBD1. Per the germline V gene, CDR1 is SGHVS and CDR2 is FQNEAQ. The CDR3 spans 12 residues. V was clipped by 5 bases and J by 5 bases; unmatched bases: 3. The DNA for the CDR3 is TGTGCCAGCAGCGGAGACAGGGACGAGCAGTACTTC. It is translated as CASSGDRDEQYF.

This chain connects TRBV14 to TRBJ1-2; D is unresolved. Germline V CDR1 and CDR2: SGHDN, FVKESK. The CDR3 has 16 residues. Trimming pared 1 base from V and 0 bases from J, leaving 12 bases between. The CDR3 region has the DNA TGTGCCAGCAGCCAAGTCGTTGGTGGAGCTAACTATGGCTACACCTTC. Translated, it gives CASSQVVGGANYGYTF.